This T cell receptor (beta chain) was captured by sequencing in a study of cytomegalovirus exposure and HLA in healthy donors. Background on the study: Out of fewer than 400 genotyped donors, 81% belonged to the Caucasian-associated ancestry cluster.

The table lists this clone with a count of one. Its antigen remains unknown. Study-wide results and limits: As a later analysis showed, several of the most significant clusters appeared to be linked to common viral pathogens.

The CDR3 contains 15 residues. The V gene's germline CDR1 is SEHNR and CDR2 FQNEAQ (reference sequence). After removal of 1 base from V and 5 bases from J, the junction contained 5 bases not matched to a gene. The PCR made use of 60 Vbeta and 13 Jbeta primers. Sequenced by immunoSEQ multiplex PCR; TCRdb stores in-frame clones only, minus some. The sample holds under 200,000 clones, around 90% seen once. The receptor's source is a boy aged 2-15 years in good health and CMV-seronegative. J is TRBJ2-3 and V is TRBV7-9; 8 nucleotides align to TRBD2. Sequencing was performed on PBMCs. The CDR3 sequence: CASSLDGLAGDTQYF. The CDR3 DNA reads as TGTGCCAGCAGCTTAGACGGGCTAGCGGGAGATACGCAGTATTTT.